This T cell receptor beta chain emerged from a study of CD8 T cells in Susac syndrome. The overall study: There were roughly six sequenced Susac syndrome patients with active disease and 8 or 9 in remission. Susac syndrome patients were untreated, on corticosteroids with some adding intravenous immunoglobulin, or on intravenous immunoglobulin only.

Random hexamers primed reverse transcription of about 0.45 to 1 ug RNA. With immunoSEQ multiplex PCR, TCR beta CDR3 was amplified across 54 Vbeta and 13 Jbeta. TCRdb reprocessed the immunoSEQ multiplex PCR reads with MiXCR, giving one entry per CDR3 protein. The data hold fewer than 90,000 distinct CDR3 sequences, with about 93% observed a single time. TEMRA cells were FACS-enriched and CD8+ and CD4+ T cells negatively isolated. This TCR derives from a human donor with Susac syndrome. Sequencing used CD8+ T cells from PBMCs.

The CDR3 DNA follows: TGTGCCTTGGCGGAACGGCCCCACGAGCAGTACTTC. Translating gives CALAERPHEQYF. The chain carries TRBV2 and TRBJ2-7; D is uncertain. Germline CDR1 and CDR2: SNHLY and FYNNEI. The CDR3 is 12 residues long. Trimming took 11 bases from V and 5 from J, leaving 16 bases between them.